This T cell receptor (beta chain) stems from a study of T-cell reconstitution after alpha-beta-depleted transplantation in children. Study-wide findings and caveats: T-cell counts and diversity were attributed mostly to newly produced T cells one year after transplant. Alpha-beta T cells about two months after transplant reportedly derived from several hundred expanded graft clones. After transplant, high TCRbeta diversity at day 60 in some patients arose from surviving recipient T cells and thymic progenitors.

Researchers prepared the TCRbeta library using unique molecular identifiers, the study reports. Via MiXCR, TCRdb re-called the PCR reads, giving one row per CDR3 protein. The sample includes about 110,000 distinct CDR3 sequences, 10% to 13% of them seen just once. This clonotype was observed once. Its antigen is unidentified. This CDR3 region has 15 residues. The V segment lost 6 bases and the J segment 3 bases; nucleotides outside the gene matches: 8. The chain has TRBV12-3 or TRBV12-4 and TRBJ2-1; the match to TRBD2 covers 7 bases. The receptor's source is a boy aged 2-9 years with acute lymphoblastic leukemia, due to receive a stem cell transplant. The sequencing used PBMCs, collected before TCRalphabeta/CD19-depleted stem cell transplant. CDR3 residues: CASRGSGAGYNEQFF. DNA of the CDR3: TGTGCCAGCAGGGGAAGCGGGGCGGGCTACAATGAGCAGTTCTTC.